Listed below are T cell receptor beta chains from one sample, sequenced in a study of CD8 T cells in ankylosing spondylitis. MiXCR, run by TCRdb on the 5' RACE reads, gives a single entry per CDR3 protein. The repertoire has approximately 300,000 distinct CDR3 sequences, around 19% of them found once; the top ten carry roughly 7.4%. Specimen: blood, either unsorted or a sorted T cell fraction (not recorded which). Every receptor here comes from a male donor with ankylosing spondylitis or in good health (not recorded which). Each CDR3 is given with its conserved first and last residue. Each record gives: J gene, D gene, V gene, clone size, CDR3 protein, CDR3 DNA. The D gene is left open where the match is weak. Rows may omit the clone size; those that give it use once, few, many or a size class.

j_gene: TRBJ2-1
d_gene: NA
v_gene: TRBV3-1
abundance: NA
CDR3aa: CASSPSGGINEQFF
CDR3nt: TGTGCCAGCAGCCCCTCGGGGGGCATCAATGAGCAGTTCTTC

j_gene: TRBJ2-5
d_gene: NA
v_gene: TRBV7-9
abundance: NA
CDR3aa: CASSLDGTPRETQYF
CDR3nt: TGTGCCAGCAGCTTAGATGGGACGCCGAGAGAGACCCAGTACTTC

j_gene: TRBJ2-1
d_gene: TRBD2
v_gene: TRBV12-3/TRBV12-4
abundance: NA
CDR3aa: CASSRGLAATYNEQFF
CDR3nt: TGTGCCAGCAGCCGAGGACTAGCAGCCACCTACAATGAGCAGTTCTTC

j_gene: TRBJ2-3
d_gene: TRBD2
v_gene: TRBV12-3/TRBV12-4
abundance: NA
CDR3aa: CASRALAGVTDTQYF
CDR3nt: TGTGCCAGCAGGGCACTAGCGGGAGTGACAGATACGCAGTATTTT

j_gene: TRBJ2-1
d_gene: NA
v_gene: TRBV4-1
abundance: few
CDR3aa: CASSQELAELAYNEQFF
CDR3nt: TGCGCCAGCAGCCAAGAGTTAGCGGAGCTGGCCTACAATGAGCAGTTCTTC

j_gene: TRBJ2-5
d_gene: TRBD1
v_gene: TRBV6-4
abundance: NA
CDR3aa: CASSPTGSYQETQYF
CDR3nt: TGTGCCAGCAGCCCGACAGGGTCGTACCAAGAGACCCAGTACTTC

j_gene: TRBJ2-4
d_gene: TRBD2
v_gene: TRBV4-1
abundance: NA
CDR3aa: CASSLANTGTSGNIQYF
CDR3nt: TGCGCCAGCAGCCTAGCAAACACCGGGACTAGCGGAAACATTCAGTACTTC

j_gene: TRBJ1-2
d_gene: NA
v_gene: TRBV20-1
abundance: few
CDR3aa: CSAVLWGQYGYTF
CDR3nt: TGCAGTGCCGTCCTATGGGGGCAATATGGCTACACCTTC

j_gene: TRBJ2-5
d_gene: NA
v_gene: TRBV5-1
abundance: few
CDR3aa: CASSLEATGYESQETQYF
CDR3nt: TGCGCCAGCAGCTTGGAGGCGACAGGCTACGAAAGCCAAGAGACCCAGTACTTC

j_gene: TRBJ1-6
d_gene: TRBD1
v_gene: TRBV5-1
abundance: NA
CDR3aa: CASSRITGAPLHF
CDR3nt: TGCGCCAGCAGCAGGATTACAGGGGCACCCCTCCACTTT

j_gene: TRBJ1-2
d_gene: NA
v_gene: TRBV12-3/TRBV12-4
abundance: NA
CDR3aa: CASSLGHGVGNGYTF
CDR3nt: TGTGCCAGCAGTTTGGGACACGGGGTGGGGAATGGCTACACCTTC

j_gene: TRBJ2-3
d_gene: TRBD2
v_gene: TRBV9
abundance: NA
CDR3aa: CASSPRTSFPDTQYF
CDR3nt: TGTGCCAGCAGCCCCCGGACTAGTTTTCCAGATACGCAGTATTTT

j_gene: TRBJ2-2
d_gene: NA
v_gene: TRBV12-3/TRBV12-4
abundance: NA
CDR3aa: CASSLRQGSGELFF
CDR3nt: TGTGCCAGCAGTTTACGGCAGGGGTCCGGGGAGCTGTTTTTT

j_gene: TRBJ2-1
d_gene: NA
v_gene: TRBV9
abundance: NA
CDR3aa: CASSVAPRASYNEQFF
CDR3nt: TGTGCCAGCAGCGTTGCTCCCAGGGCCTCCTACAATGAGCAGTTCTTC

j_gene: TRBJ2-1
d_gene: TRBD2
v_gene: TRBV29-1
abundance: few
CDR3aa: CSVEGVVAGGNHNEQFF
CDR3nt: TGCAGCGTTGAAGGTGTGGTAGCGGGGGGTAACCACAATGAGCAGTTCTTC

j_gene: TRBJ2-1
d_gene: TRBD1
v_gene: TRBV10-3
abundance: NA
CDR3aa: CAISGTGERYNEQFF
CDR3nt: TGTGCCATCAGCGGAACAGGGGAGAGGTACAATGAGCAGTTCTTC

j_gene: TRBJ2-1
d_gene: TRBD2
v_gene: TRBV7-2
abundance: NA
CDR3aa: CASSLGLAGSWFFNEQFF
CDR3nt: TGTGCCAGCAGCTTAGGGCTAGCGGGCTCTTGGTTTTTCAATGAGCAGTTCTTC

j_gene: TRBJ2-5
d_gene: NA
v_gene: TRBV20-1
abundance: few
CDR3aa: CSARDLGLQETQYF
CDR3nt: TGCAGTGCTAGAGATCTGGGACTTCAAGAGACCCAGTACTTC

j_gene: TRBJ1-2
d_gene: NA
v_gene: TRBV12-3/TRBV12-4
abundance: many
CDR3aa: CASSPGQPNYGYTF
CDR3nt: TGTGCCAGCAGTCCTGGACAGCCTAACTATGGCTACACCTTC

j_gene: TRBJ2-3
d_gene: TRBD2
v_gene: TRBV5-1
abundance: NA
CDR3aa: CASSTSGRASDTQYF
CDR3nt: TGCGCCAGCAGCACTAGCGGGAGGGCCTCAGATACGCAGTATTTT

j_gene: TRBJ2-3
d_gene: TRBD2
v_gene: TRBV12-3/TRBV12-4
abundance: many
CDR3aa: CASSLGGLGTDTQYF
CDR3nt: TGCGCCAGCAGCTTGGGCGGACTAGGCACAGATACGCAGTATTTT

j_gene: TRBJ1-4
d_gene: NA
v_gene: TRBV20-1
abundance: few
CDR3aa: CSAALGINEKLFF
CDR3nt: TGCAGTGCCGCGCTAGGCATTAATGAAAAACTGTTTTTT

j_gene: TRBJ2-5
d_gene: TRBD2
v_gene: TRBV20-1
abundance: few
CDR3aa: CSATNPTSSSGGTETQYF
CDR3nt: TGCAGTGCTACGAACCCGACCTCATCTAGCGGGGGGACAGAGACCCAGTACTTC

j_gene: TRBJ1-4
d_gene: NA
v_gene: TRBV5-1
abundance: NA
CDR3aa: CASSLEVRGATNEKLFF
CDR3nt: TGCGCCAGCAGCTTAGAAGTCAGGGGAGCAACTAATGAAAAACTGTTTTTT

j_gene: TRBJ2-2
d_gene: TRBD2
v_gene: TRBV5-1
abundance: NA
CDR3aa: CASRGAGVSTGELFF
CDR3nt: TGCGCCAGCAGGGGTGCGGGAGTGAGCACCGGGGAGCTGTTTTTT

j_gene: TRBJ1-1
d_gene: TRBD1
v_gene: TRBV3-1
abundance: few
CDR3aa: CASSLVPGQGADTEAFF
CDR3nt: TGTGCCAGCAGCCTAGTCCCGGGACAGGGAGCGGACACTGAAGCTTTCTTT

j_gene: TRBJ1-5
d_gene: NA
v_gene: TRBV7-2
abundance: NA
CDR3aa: CASSAPPQPQHF
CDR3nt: TGTGCCAGCAGCGCCCCACCTCAGCCCCAGCATTTT

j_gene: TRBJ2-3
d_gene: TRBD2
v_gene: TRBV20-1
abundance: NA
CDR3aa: CSAQSLAGGLNVHTDTQYF
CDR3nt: TGCAGTGCTCAATCTCTAGCGGGAGGGCTCAACGTTCACACAGATACGCAGTATTTT

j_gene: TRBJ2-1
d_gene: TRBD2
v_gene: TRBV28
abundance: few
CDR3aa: CASSLLAGGREQFF
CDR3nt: TGTGCCAGCAGTTTACTAGCGGGAGGACGGGAGCAGTTCTTC

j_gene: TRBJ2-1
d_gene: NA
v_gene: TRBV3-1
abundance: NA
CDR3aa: CASSQDNKRNEQFF
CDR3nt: TGTGCCAGCAGCCAAGATAACAAGCGCAATGAGCAGTTCTTC

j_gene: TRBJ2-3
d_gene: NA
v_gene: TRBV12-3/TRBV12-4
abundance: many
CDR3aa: CASTTTNTQYF
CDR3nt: TGTGCCAGCACCACAACCAATACGCAGTATTTT

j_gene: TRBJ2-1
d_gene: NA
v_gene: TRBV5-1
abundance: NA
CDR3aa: CASSLSGHYNEQFF
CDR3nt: TGCGCCAGCAGCTTGTCGGGGCACTACAATGAGCAGTTCTTC

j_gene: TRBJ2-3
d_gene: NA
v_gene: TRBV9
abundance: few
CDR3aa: CASSVRTLPDTQYF
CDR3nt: TGTGCCAGCAGCGTAAGGACTCTTCCAGATACGCAGTATTTT

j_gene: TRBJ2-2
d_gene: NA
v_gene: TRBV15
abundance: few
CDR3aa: CATSRERHGELFF
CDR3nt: TGTGCCACCAGCAGAGAACGACACGGGGAGCTGTTTTTT

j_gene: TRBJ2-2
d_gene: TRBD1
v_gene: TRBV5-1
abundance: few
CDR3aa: CASVGQGGTGELFF
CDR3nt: TGCGCCAGCGTGGGACAGGGAGGAACCGGGGAGCTGTTTTTT

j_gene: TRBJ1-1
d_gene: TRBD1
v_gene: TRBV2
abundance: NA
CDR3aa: CASRTGPGATEAFF
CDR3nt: TGTGCCAGCAGGACAGGGCCAGGGGCCACTGAAGCTTTCTTT

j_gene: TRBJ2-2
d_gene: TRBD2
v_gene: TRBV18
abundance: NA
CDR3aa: CASSPRTSGSTGELFF
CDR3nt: TGTGCCAGCTCACCAAGGACTAGCGGGAGCACCGGGGAGCTGTTTTTT

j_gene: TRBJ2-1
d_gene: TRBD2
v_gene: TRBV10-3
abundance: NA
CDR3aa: CAISDSGGDDEQFF
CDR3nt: TGTGCCATCAGTGATAGCGGGGGGGATGATGAGCAGTTCTTC

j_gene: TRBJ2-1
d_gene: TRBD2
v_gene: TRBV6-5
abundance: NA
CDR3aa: CASSHKREKDNEQFF
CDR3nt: TGTGCCAGCAGTCACAAGCGGGAGAAGGACAATGAGCAGTTCTTC

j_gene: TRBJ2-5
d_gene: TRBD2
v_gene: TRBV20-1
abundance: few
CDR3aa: CSARELLAGLETQYF
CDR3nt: TGCAGTGCTAGAGAATTACTAGCGGGTCTAGAGACCCAGTACTTC

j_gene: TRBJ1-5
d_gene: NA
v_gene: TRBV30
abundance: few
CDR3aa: CAWSVTGRRNQPQHF
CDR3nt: TGTGCCTGGAGTGTAACGGGCCGACGCAATCAGCCCCAGCATTTT

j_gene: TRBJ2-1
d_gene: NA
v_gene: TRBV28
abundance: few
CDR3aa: CASRLTYGPNEQFF
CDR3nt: TGTGCCAGCAGGCTTACCTACGGCCCTAATGAGCAGTTCTTC

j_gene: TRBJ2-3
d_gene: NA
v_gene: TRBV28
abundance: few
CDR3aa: CASSLTRVPGGTQYF
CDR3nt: TGTGCCAGCAGTTTAACCCGGGTCCCTGGAGGTACGCAGTATTTT

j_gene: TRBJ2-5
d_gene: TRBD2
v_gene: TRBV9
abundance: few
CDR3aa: CASRPSGGAEETQYF
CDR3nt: TGTGCCAGCAGACCTAGCGGGGGTGCGGAAGAGACCCAGTACTTC

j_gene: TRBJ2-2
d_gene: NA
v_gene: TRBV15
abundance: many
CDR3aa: CATSMRVQNTGELFF
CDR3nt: TGTGCCACCAGCATGCGCGTCCAGAACACCGGGGAGCTGTTTTTT

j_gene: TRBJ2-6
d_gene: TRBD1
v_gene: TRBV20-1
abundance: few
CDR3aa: CSARRQGARAGANVLTF
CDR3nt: TGCAGTGCACGTCGACAGGGTGCCCGGGCTGGGGCCAACGTCCTGACTTTC

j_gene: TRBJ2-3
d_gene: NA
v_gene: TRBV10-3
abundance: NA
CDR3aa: CAISGTSTDTQYF
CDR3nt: TGTGCCATCAGTGGGACTAGCACAGATACGCAGTATTTT

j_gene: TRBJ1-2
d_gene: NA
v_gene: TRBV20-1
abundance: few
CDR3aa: CSASRAAGDRGYTF
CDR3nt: TGCAGTGCTAGTAGGGCGGCAGGCGATCGGGGCTACACCTTC

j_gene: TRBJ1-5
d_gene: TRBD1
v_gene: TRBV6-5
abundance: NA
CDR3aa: CASSSGTGSPQPQHF
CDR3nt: TGTGCCAGCAGTTCCGGGACAGGGAGTCCTCAGCCCCAGCATTTT

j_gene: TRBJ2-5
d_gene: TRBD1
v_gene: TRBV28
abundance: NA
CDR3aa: CASTSTGGFQETQYF
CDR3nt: TGTGCCAGCACCTCGACAGGGGGCTTCCAAGAGACCCAGTACTTC

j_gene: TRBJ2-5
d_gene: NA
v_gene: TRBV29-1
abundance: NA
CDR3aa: CSVRRERETQYF
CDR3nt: TGCAGCGTCCGTAGGGAACGAGAGACCCAGTACTTC

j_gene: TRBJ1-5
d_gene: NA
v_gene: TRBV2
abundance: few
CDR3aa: CASTRENQPQHF
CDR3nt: TGTGCCAGCACTAGGGAGAATCAGCCCCAGCATTTT

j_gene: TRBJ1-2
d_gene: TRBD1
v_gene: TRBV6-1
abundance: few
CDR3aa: CASSHRDSLYGYTF
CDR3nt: TGTGCCAGCAGCCACCGGGACAGCCTCTATGGCTACACCTTC